What follows are 8 T cell receptor beta chains derived from one specimen sequenced in a study of identifying expanded T cells in peripheral blood. Libraries were prepared by immunoSEQ multiplex PCR; TCRdb keeps only in-frame clonotypes and omits some of them. The sample has approximately 94,000 clones, 75% to 90% seen once. The specimen sequenced was blood. The receptor set was obtained from a person between 18 and 69 years old in good health.

The chain couples TRBV6-1 to TRBJ1-2, with D possibly matching TRBD1 (5 bases). Germline assignment: CDR1 MNHNS and CDR2 SASEGT. This CDR3 comprises 15 residues. With 1 base removed from V and 4 bases from J, the gap between germline ends came to 13 bases. CDR3 sequence (DNA): TGTGCCAGCAGTGAAGAGTCTTGGCAGGGCTATGGCTACACCTTC. This sequence encodes CASSEESWQGYGYTF.

V gene TRBV10-1 combines with J gene TRBJ2-1; D uncertain. Germline V lookup: CDR1 WNHNN, CDR2 SYGVQD (reference sequence). The CDR3 contains 14 residues. Trimming cost V 5 bases and J 6 bases, with 14 bases left between them. CDR3 in amino acids: CASSLVVGFNEQFF. The CDR3 coding sequence is TGCGCCAGCAGTCTCGTCGTAGGGTTCAATGAGCAGTTCTTC.

The chain uses TRBV6-5 and TRBJ2-7; a weak D match, TRBD2 (6 bases). The V end was cut by 0 bases, the J end by 4 bases, with 13 bases between. The germline gives CDR1 MNHEY, CDR2 SVGAGI. The CDR3 is 15 amino acids. CDR3 sequence: CASSYSGGFVYEQYF. The CDR3, as DNA: TGTGCCAGCAGTTACTCGGGGGGTTTCGTTTACGAGCAGTACTTC.

The chain has TRBV7-2 and TRBJ1-2; D perhaps matches TRBD1 (6 bases). In germline, CDR1 is SGHTA, CDR2 FQGNSA. The V and J ends lost 5 bases and 3 bases respectively, with 10 bases between them. This CDR3 is built from 13 residues. CDR3 sequence reads: CASSHGQYYGYTF. In DNA form, the CDR3 reads TGTGCCAGCAGCCACGGACAGTACTATGGCTACACCTTC.

The chain has TRBV9 and TRBJ2-2, with D unclear. CDR1 and CDR2 from the germline V gene are SGDLS and YYNGEE. The CDR3 runs to 15 residues. The ends were cut back, 0 bases at V and 6 bases at J, with 12 bases in the middle. Here the CDR3 DNA reads TGTGCCAGCAGCGTAGAACAAAGGCTCGCCGGGGAGCTGTTTTTT. Protein product: CASSVEQRLAGELFF. The whole variable domain, remainder taken from reference TRBV9 and TRBJ2-2, is DSGVTQTPKHLITATGQRVTLRCSPRSGDLSVYWYQQSLDQGLQFLIQYYNGEERAKGNILERFSAQQFPDLHSELNLSSLELGDSALYFCASSVEQRLAGELFFGEGSRLTVL.

This sequence joins TRBV27 and TRBJ1-2; D unresolved. Germline CDR1 reads MNHEY; CDR2 reads SMNVEV (reference sequence). This CDR3 region has 14 residues. Deletions cut 5 bases from V and 3 bases from J, with 13 bases between. The CDR3 here is CASSGPQDHYGYTF. The DNA of the CDR3 is TGTGCCAGCAGTGGCCCCCAGGATCACTATGGCTACACCTTC.

The rearrangement joins TRBV30 to TRBJ1-4; D is possibly TRBD1 (6 bases). CDR1 is GTSNPN, CDR2 SVGIG, per germline (reference sequence). This CDR3 region has 12 residues. Trimming left V 7 bases short and J 5 bases short, with 11 bases between. In DNA, the CDR3 is TGTGCCTCCCCAGGGGACAATGAAAAACTGTTTTTT. Its protein product is CASPGDNEKLFF.

CDR3 protein: CAWSVKGGRASETQYF. The CDR3 DNA sequence: TGTGCCTGGAGTGTAAAAGGTGGACGGGCATCGGAGACCCAGTACTTC. The chain combines TRBV30 with TRBJ2-5; no clear D. The germline V and J ends were trimmed by 0 bases and 5 bases, with 19 bases remaining between them. The CDR3 loop spans 16 amino acids. Germline-derived CDR1 and CDR2 are GTSNPN and SVGIG (reference sequence).